The text below deals with one TCR beta chain. This record comes from a study of radiotherapy plus CTLA-4 blockade in lung cancer. The table came from immunoSEQ multiplex PCR; TCRdb's copy has only in-frame clones and leaves some out. The sample lists roughly 70,000 clones, roughly 91% occurring once. V lost 6 bases, J lost 6 bases, and 9 bases stayed unmatched. Germline V gene lookup returns CDR1 MNHNS and CDR2 SASEGT. The CDR3 has 15 amino acids. The receptor was derived from a human donor with non-small cell lung cancer that progressed on radiotherapy plus ipilimumab. This specimen consisted of peripheral blood, obtained from a patient treated with radiotherapy plus ipilimumab. The chain uses TRBV6-1 and TRBJ1-4, with 8 bases fitting TRBD1. CDR3 protein: CASRSGGDSYEKLFF. The CDR3 DNA reads as TGTGCCAGCAGATCAGGGGGCGACTCTTATGAAAAACTGTTTTTT.